This TCR beta chain is from a study of cytomegalovirus exposure and HLA in healthy donors. Study-level points and caveats: Presence/absence analyses supposed approximately even sequencing depth among donors.

Germline CDR1 MNHNS, CDR2 SASEGT. Unmatched junction bases numbered 11, after V lost 6 bases and J lost 4 bases. CDR3 length equals 15 residues. Worth noting for this clone: Its antigen is unidentified.

Primers for the PCR totalled 60 Vbeta and 13 Jbeta. The repertoire was sequenced with immunoSEQ multiplex PCR; TCRdb's copy has only in-frame clones and lacks some. The sample holds about 60,000 clones, approximately 79% seen once. Sequences were obtained from PBMCs. The chain carries TRBV6-1 and TRBJ1-2; 7 bases are a match to TRBD1. This sequence originates from a woman aged 25 to 39 in good health and CMV-seronegative. The CDR3 is CASRTGTADPYGYTF. CDR3 bases: TGTGCCAGCAGAACCGGGACAGCCGATCCCTATGGCTACACCTTC.